Below are 15 T cell receptor beta chains sequenced from a single sample in a study of T cell clonality in common variable immunodeficiency. Findings of the study overall: In common variable immunodeficiency, TCR beta chains reportedly carried fewer deletions and N-nucleotide insertions.

The method was immunoSEQ multiplex PCR; TCRdb's version includes in-frame clones alone and lacks a portion of them. The record shows roughly 30,000 clones for this sample, with no singletons present. Their cognate antigens are unknown. Source material: peripheral blood mononuclear cells. The receptors were gathered from a human donor with common variable immunodeficiency.

This clone was seen ten or more times. The sequenced fragment ends 3 residues before the CDR3 boundary, so the rest is inferred from the germline J gene. V is TRBV5-6 and J is TRBJ2-5, with 8 bases aligning to TRBD2. CDR3 length: 15 amino acids. J lost 5 bases, V lost 0 bases, and 6 bases had no gene match. CDR1 and CDR2 (germline): SGHDT, YYEEEE. The part of the CDR3 DNA that was read is TGTGCCAGCAGCTTGGGAAGCGGGAGTCTGGAGACC. Amino acid sequence: CASSLGSGSLET. The entire CDR3 protein is CASSLGSGSLETQYF.

This clone was found a few times. This sequence may be a read error, since a much larger clone differs from it by one base. Read coverage stops 3 residues before the CDR3 terminus; the germline J gene supplies the remainder. J is TRBJ2-7 and V is TRBV7-3; weak D call: TRBD1 (5 bases). V lost 6 bases and J 6 bases, leaving 15 bases between the germline ends. The CDR3 contains 13 residues. Germline V gene data show CDR1 as SGHTA and CDR2 as FQGTGA. Partial CDR3 DNA: TGTGCCAGCAGGGCAGGCGTAGGGGCCGAG. As protein: CASRAGVGAE. The whole CDR3 protein is CASRAGVGAEQYF.

This clone came up many times. From the germline J gene comes the end of the CDR3, since the read stops 3 residues before it. J is TRBJ2-7 and V is TRBV14; 7 bases map to TRBD2. The CDR3 is 13 amino acids. V lost 1 base to trimming and J lost 4 bases; unmatched junction nucleotides: 1. Germline V CDR1 and CDR2: SGHDN, FVKESK. The CDR3 bases that were read are TGTGCCAGCAGCCAAGTGCGGGGGTACGAG. Its protein is CASSQVRGYE. The entire CDR3 is CASSQVRGYEQYF.

Notes on this clone: The read gets to within 3 residues of the CDR3 end, and the germline J gene fills in the rest. The chain recombines TRBV20-1 with TRBJ1-1; TRBD1 might be the D (5 bases). The CDR3 has 12 residues. The germline V gene has CDR1 DFQATT and CDR2 SNEGSKA (reference sequence). Trimming took 7 bases from V and 5 from J, leaving 14 bases between them. CDR3 bases read: TGCAGTGTCGACCCGGCAGGGACTGAA. It codes for CSVDPAGTE. The CDR3, in full, reads CSVDPAGTEAFF.

This clone was seen ten or more times. The read terminates 3 residues before the CDR3 end, so the remaining end is supplied by the germline J gene. This sequence joins TRBV7-8 and TRBJ2-3, with 14 bases that match TRBD2. V lost 1 base to trimming and J lost 5 bases; unmatched junction nucleotides: 2. The CDR3 has 16 amino acids. Germline V gene data show CDR1 as SGHVS and CDR2 as FQNEAQ. The CDR3 here is CASSLGGLAGVDTQYF. The sequenced part of the CDR3 DNA is TGTGCCAGCAGCTTAGGGGGACTAGCGGGAGTAGATACG.

This clone came up many times. The read terminates 3 residues ahead of where the CDR3 ends, so the germline J gene completes it. J is TRBJ1-6 and V is TRBV15; D is perhaps TRBD1 (6 bases). The CDR3 is made up of 14 amino acids. Germline assignment: CDR1 LNHNV and CDR2 YYDKDF (reference sequence). The CDR3 DNA, read in part, is TGTGCCACCAGCAAGACGTCGTACAGGGACCCC. As protein: CATSKTSYRDP. The whole CDR3 region reads CATSKTSYRDPLHF.

This clone has a count of ten or more. The sequenced CDR3 bases are TGTGCCAGCAGCCAGGGCCAGCGGGGCGCTGAA. Translated, it gives CASSQGQRGAE. The entire CDR3 reads CASSQGQRGAEAFF. The chain combines TRBV5-5 with TRBJ1-1, with D maybe TRBD1 (5 bases). The read ends 3 residues early relative to the CDR3; the germline J gene fills the gap. This CDR3 has 14 residues. Trimming removed 4 bases at V and 6 bases at J, with 16 bases between. Germline V gene lookup returns CDR1 SGHKS and CDR2 YYEKEE (reference sequence).

A remark on this clone: The read halts 3 residues ahead of the CDR3 end, with the missing end drawn from the germline J gene. This chain connects TRBV19 to TRBJ1-6; TRBD1 matches at 8 bases. Unmatched junction bases numbered 6, after V lost 10 bases and J lost 7 bases. The CDR3 runs to 13 residues. CDR1 and CDR2 (germline): LNHDA, SQIVND (reference sequence). CDR3: CATRDRLNSPLHF. The covered CDR3 bases are TGTGCCACCAGGGACAGGCTCAATTCACCC. The whole variable domain, filled in from reference TRBV19 and TRBJ1-6, reads DGGITQSPKYLFRKEGQNVTLSCEQNLNHDAMYWYRQDPGQGLRLIYYSQIVNDFQKGDIAEGYSVSREKKESFPLTVTSAQKNPTAFYLCATRDRLNSPLHFGNGTRLTVT.

This clone appeared a few times. The sequenced part of the CDR3 DNA is TGTGCCTGGAGTGGACAGACCTATGGC. This translates into CAWSGQTYG. The whole CDR3 sequence reads CAWSGQTYGYTF. The chain has TRBV30 and TRBJ1-2; D possibly corresponds to TRBD1 (5 bases). The CDR3 is cut off 3 residues early in the read; its end comes from the germline J gene. This CDR3 spans 12 amino acids. Germline CDR1 and CDR2: GTSNPN and SVGIG (reference sequence). Trimming stripped 1 base from V and 4 bases from J, with 7 bases between.

This clone was detected only a few times. The sequence runs out 3 residues before the end of the CDR3; the remainder is reconstructed from the germline J gene. V is TRBV19 and J is TRBJ2-2; D remains unclear. This CDR3 has 17 amino acids. V was clipped by 6 bases and J by 2 bases, with 19 bases between them. From germline, CDR1 is LNHDA and CDR2 SQIVND (reference sequence). CDR3 bases read: TGTGCCAGTAGGACGCCCGGCGGTAGCCAAAACACCGGGGAG. This translates into CASRTPGGSQNTGE. The whole CDR3 protein is CASRTPGGSQNTGELFF.

At least ten counts were recorded for this clone. The CDR3 end falls 3 residues outside the read, so it is completed with the germline J gene. This chain joins TRBV19 and TRBJ1-2; 7 nucleotides match TRBD1. The V gene's germline CDR1 is LNHDA and CDR2 SQIVND (reference sequence). With V trimmed by 4 bases and J by 5 bases, 7 bases remained unmatched. This CDR3 region has 14 residues. The covered CDR3 bases are TGTGCCAGTAGTAACCCGGGACAGATATATGGC. Translated, it gives CASSNPGQIYG. The full CDR3 sequence reads CASSNPGQIYGYTF.

Ten or more counts support this clone. The read ends 3 residues early relative to the CDR3; the germline J gene fills the gap. The chain is built from TRBV18 and TRBJ2-5, with 11 bases lining up with TRBD2. Germline assignment: CDR1 KGHSH and CDR2 LQKENI. The CDR3 is 18 residues long. With V trimmed by 1 base and J by 2 bases, 9 bases remained unmatched. The DNA read from the CDR3 is TGTGCCAGCTCACCACTAAGTCTAGCGGGAGGTCTGCAAGAGACC. This encodes CASSPLSLAGGLQET. The CDR3 in full is CASSPLSLAGGLQETQYF.

This clone was seen at least ten times. The read falls 3 residues short of the CDR3 end, and the missing part is taken from the germline J gene. The V call is TRBV2, the J call TRBJ2-3; TRBD2 is a possible D gene (6 bases). V lost 6 bases to trimming and J lost 6 bases, with 10 bases between them. Germline assignment: CDR1 SNHLY and CDR2 FYNNEI. The CDR3 is 12 residues long. The part of the CDR3 DNA that was read is TGTGCCAGCAGAGCTAGCGTTGATACG. This codes for CASRASVDT. The entire CDR3 protein is CASRASVDTQYF. The variable domain in full, completed from reference TRBV2 and TRBJ2-3, reads EPEVTQTPSHQVTQMGQEVILRCVPISNHLYFYWYRQILGQKVEFLVSFYNNEISEKSEIFDDQFSVERPDGSNFTLKIRSTKLEDSAMYFCASRASVDTQYFGPGTRLTVL.

This clone showed up many times. The read finishes 3 residues shy of the CDR3 end, and the germline J gene is used to complete it. The chain has TRBV19 and TRBJ2-2, with 9 bases identical to TRBD2. Per the germline V gene, CDR1 is LNHDA and CDR2 is SQIVND (reference sequence). V was pared by 6 bases and J by 2 bases, with 4 bases of the junction left unmatched. This CDR3 contains 15 residues. CDR3 DNA, as far as it was read: TGTGCCAGTAGGAGTAGCGGGGGCAACACCGGGGAG. This encodes CASRSSGGNTGE. In full, the CDR3 is CASRSSGGNTGELFF.

In the case of this clone: From the germline J gene comes the end of the CDR3, since the read stops 3 residues before it. This chain joins TRBV7-2 and TRBJ2-5; tentative D call: TRBD2 (5 bases). Germline CDR1 SGHTA, CDR2 FQGNSA. V was trimmed by 5 bases and J by 5 bases, leaving 18 bases between them. The CDR3 totals 15 residues. CDR3 DNA (partial): TGTGCCAGCAGCCCCGAGGAGCGGCCCAGGGAGACC. Translation: CASSPEERPRET. The whole CDR3 protein reads CASSPEERPRETQYF.